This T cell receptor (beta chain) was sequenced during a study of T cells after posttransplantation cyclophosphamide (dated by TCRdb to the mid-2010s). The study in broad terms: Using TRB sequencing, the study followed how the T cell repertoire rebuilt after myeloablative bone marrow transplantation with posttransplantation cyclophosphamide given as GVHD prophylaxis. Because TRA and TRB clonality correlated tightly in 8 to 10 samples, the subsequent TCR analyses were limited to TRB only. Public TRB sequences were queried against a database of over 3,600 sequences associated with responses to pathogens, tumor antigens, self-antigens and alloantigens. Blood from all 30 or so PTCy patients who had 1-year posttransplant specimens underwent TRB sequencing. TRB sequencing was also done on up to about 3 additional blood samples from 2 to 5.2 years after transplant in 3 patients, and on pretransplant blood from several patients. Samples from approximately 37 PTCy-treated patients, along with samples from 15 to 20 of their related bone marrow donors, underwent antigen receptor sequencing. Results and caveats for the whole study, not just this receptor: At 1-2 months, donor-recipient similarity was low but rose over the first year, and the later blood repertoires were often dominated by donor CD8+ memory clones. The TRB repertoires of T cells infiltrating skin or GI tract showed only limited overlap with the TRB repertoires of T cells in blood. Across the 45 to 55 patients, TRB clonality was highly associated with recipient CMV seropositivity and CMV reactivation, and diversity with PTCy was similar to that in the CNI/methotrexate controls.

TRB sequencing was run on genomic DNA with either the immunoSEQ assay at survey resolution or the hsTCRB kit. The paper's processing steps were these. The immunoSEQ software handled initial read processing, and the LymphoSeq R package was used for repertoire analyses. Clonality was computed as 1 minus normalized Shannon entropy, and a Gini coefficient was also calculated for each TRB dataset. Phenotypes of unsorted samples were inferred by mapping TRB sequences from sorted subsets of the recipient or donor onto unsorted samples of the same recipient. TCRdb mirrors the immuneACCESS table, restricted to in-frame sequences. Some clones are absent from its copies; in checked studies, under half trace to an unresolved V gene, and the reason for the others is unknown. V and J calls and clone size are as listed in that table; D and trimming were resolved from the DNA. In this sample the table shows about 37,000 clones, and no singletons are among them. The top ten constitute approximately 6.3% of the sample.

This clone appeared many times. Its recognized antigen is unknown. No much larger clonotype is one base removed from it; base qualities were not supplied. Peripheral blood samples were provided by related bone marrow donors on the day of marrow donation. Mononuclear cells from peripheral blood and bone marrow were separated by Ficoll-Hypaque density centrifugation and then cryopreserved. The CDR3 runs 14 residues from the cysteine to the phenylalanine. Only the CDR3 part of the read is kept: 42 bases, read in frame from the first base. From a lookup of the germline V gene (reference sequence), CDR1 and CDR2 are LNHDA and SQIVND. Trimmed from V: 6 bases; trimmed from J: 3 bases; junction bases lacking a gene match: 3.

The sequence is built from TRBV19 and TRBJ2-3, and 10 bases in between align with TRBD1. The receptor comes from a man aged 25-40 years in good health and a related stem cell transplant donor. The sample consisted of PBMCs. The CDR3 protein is CASSRTGGTDTQYF. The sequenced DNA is TGTGCCAGTAGCCGGACAGGGGGGACAGATACGCAGTATTTT.